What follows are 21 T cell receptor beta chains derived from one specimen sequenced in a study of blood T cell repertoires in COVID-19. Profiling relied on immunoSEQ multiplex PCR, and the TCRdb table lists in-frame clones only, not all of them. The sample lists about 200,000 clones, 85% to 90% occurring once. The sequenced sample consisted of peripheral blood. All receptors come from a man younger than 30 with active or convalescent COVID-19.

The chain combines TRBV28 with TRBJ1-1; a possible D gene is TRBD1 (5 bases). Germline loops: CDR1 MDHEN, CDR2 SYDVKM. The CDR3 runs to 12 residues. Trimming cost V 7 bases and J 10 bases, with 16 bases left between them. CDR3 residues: CASMERQGGAFF. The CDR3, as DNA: TGTGCCAGCATGGAAAGGCAGGGTGGAGCTTTCTTT.

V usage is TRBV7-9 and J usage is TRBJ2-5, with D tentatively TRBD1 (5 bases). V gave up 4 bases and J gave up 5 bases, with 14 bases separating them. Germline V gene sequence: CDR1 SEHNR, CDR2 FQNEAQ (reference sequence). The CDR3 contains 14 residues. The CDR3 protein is CASSSSGFGETQYF. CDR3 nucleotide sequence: TGTGCCAGCAGCTCGTCAGGGTTCGGGGAGACCCAGTACTTC. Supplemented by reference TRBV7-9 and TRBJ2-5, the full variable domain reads DTGVSQNPRHKITKRGQNVTFRCDPISEHNRLYWYRQTLGQGPEFLTYFQNEAQLEKSRLLSDRFSAERPKGSFSTLEIQRTEQGDSAMYLCASSSSGFGETQYFGPGTRLLVL.

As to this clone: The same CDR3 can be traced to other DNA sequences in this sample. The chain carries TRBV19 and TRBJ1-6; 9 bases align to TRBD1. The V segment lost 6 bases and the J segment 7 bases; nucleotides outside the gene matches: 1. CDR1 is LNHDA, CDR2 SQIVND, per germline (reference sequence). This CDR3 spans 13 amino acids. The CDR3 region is CASSGQGNSPLHF. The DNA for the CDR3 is TGTGCCAGTAGCGGACAGGGGAATTCACCCCTCCACTTT.

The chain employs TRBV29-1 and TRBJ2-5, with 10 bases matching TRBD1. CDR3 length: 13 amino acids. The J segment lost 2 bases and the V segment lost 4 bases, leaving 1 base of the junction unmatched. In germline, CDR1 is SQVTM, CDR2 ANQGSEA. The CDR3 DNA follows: TGCAGCGTTGGGACAGGGGGTCAAGAGACCCAGTACTTC. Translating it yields CSVGTGGQETQYF.

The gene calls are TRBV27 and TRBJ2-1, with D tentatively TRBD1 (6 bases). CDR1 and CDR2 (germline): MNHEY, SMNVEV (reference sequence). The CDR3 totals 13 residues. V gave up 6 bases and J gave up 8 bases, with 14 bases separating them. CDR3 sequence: CASSLGGLDEQFF. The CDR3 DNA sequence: TGTGCCAGCAGCCTAGGGGGTCTCGATGAGCAGTTCTTC.

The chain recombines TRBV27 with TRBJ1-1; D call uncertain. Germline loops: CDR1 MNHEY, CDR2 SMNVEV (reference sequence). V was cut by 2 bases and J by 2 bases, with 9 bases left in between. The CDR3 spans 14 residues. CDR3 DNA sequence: TGTGCCAGCAGTTTAAACATACTAAACACTGAAGCTTTCTTT. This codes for CASSLNILNTEAFF.

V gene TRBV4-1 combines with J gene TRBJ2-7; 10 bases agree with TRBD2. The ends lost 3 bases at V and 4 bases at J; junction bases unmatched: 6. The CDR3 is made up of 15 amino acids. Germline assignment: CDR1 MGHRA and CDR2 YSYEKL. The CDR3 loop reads CASSQRASGRYEQYF. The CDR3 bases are TGCGCCAGCAGCCAGAGAGCTAGCGGGAGATACGAGCAGTACTTC.

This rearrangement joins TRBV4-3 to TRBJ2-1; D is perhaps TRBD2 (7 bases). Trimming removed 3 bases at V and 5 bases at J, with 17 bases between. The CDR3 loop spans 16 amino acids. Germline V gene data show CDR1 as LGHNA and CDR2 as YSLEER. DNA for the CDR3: TGCGCCAGCAGCCAGGCCTCGGGGGGCCTACACAATGAGCAGTTCTTC. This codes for CASSQASGGLHNEQFF.

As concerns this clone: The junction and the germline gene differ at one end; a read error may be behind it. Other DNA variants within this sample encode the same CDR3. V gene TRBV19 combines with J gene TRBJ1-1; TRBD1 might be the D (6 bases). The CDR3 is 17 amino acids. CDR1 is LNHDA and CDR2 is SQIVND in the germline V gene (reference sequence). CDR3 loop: CASSFLTGLVTDTEAFF. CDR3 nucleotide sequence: TGCGCCAGTAGTTTTTTGACAGGTCTCGTAACGGACACTGAAGCTTTCTTT.

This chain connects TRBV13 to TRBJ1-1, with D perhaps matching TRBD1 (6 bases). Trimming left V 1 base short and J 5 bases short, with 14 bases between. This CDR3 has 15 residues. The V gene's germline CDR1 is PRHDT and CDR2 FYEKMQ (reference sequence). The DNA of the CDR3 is TGTGCCAGCAGCTTAGCTACAGGGTACCCAACTGAAGCTTTCTTT. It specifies CASSLATGYPTEAFF. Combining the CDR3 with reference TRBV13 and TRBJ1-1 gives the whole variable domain AAGVIQSPRHLIKEKRETATLKCYPIPRHDTVYWYQQGPGQDPQFLISFYEKMQSDKGSIPDRFSAQQFSDYHSELNMSSLELGDSALYFCASSLATGYPTEAFFGQGTRLTVV.

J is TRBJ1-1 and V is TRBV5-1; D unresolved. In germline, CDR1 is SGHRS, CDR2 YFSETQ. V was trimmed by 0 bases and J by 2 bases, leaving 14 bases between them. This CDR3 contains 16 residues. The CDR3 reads CASSLGVPRVNTEAFF. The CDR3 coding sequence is TGCGCCAGCAGCTTGGGCGTTCCAAGAGTCAACACTGAAGCTTTCTTT.

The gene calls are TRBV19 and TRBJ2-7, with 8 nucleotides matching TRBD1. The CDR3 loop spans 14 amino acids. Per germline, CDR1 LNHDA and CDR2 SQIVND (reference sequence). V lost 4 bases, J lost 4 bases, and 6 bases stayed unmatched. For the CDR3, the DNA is TGTGCCAGTAGTAACGGACAGGGATGGTACGAGCAGTACTTC. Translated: CASSNGQGWYEQYF.

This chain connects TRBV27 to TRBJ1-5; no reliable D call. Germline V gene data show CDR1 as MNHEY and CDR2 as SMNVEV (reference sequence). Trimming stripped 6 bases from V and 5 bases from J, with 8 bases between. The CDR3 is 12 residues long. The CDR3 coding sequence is TGTGCCAGCAGCCTCCGAGATCAGCCCCAGCATTTT. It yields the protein CASSLRDQPQHF.

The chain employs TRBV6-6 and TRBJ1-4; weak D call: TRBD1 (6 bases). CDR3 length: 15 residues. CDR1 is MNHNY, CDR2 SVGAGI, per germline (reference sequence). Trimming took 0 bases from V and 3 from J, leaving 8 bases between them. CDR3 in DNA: TGTGCCAGCAGTTACTCAGGGACATCTAATGAAAAACTGTTTTTT. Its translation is CASSYSGTSNEKLFF.

CDR3 amino acids: CASSLGGSYSYEQYF. As DNA, the CDR3 is TGTGCCAGCAGTTTGGGCGGGAGCTACTCCTACGAGCAGTACTTC. The rearrangement uses TRBV27 and TRBJ2-7; 7 nucleotides align to TRBD2. The germline gives CDR1 MNHEY, CDR2 SMNVEV (reference sequence). The CDR3 sequence is 15 residues long. Trimming removed 3 bases from V and 0 bases from J; junction bases left unmatched: 5.

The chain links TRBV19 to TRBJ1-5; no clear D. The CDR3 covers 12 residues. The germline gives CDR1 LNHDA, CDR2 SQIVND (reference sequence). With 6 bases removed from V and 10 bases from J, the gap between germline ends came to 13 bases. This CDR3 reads CASSPFYRPQHF. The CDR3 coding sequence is TGTGCCAGTAGCCCGTTCTATCGCCCCCAGCATTTT.

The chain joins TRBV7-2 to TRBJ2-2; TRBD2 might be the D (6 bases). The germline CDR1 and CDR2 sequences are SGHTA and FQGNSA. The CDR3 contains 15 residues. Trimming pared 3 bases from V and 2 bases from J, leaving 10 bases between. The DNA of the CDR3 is TGTGCCAGCAGCTTTTCGGGGGTCAACACCGGGGAGCTGTTTTTT. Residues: CASSFSGVNTGELFF.

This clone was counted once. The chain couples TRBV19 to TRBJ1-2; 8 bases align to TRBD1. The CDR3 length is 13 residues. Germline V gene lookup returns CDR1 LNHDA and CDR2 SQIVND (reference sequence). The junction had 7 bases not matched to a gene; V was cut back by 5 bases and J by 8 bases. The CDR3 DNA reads TGTGCCAGTAGTGCTATGACAGGGGTCGGCTACACCTTC. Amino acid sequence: CASSAMTGVGYTF.

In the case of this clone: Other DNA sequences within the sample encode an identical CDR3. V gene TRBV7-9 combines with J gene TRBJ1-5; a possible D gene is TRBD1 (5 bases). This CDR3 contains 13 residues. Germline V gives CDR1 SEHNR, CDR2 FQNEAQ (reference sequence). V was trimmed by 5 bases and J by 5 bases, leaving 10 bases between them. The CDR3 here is CASSLGGDQPQHF. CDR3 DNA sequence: TGTGCCAGCAGCCTGGGGGGGGATCAGCCCCAGCATTTT.

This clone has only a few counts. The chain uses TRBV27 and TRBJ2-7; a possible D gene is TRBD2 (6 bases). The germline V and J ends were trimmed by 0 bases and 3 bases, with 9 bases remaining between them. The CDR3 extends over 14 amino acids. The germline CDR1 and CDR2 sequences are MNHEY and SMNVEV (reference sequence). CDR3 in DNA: TGTGCCAGCAGTTTATCGAGGACTAACTACGAGCAGTACTTC. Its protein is CASSLSRTNYEQYF.

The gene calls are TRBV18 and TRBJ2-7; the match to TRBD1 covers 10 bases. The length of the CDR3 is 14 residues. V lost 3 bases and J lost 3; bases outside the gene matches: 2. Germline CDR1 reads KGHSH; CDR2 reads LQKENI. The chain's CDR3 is CASSPRDRGYEQYF. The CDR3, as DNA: TGTGCCAGCTCACCTCGGGACAGGGGCTACGAGCAGTACTTC.